The source of this TCR beta chain is a study of blood T cell repertoires in COVID-19 (dated by TCRdb to 2018 to 2020). Context from the whole study: The collaborator samples originated in the United States, Italy and Spain and spanned the acute and convalescent phases of COVID-19. The repertoires were made available in a free public database intended to serve as a resource for research on the immune response to SARS-CoV-2. Subjects who had been exposed to COVID-19, were actively infected with it, or had recovered from it provided the deeply sampled blood TCRbeta repertoires that made up the dataset. Where HLA class I and class II types were available, the types were taken from metadata supplied by the sample provider, not from assay-based typing. The prospective study material was composed of cDNA or gDNA derived from T cells, B-cell-depleted T cells, or PBMCs. A de-identified subject ID, COVID-19 status, age in years and sex were almost always included in the sample metadata. Samples were obtained from the ongoing ImmuneRACE study (first 160 participants) and from over 1,000 subjects provided by 6 global collaborators. The paper as a whole reports these results and caveats: The amount of clinical and demographic metadata varied by source and participant and was provided uncurated.

TCRbeta CDR3 regions were amplified from genomic DNA using the immunoSEQ Assay, a bias-controlled multiplex PCR. The study's own analysis went as follows. Nucleated cell counts per sample were estimated from amplification of reference gene primers within the assay. To quantify the absolute abundance of each unique TCRbeta CDR3 rearrangement, sequence reads were collapsed and filtered. For each sample, productive Simpson clonality was calculated by taking the square root of Simpson's diversity index across productive rearrangements. TCRdb obtained this table from immuneACCESS and retained in-frame rearrangements with V and J assigned. These tables miss some clones; where compared with another copy, unresolved V genes account for less than half of the shortfall, and the remainder is unexplained. Clone size and the V and J calls come from that table; the DNA yielded D and trimming. The sample table shows about 300,000 clones, and 90% are seen once. The ten largest clones capture 3.5% to 5% of the sample.

Enrolling through a virtual design, the prospective study's participants ranged in age from roughly 18 to 90 years and lived across roughly 23 United States geographic areas. Cohort assignment in the prospective study relied on participant-reported clinical history from a screening survey and a study questionnaire. Mobile phlebotomists in the prospective study collected whole blood, serum and a nasopharyngeal or oropharyngeal swab from every participant. Prospective study participants could optionally give additional blood draws and questionnaires over an approximately 2-month period. Prospective study blood samples were shipped either frozen or at room temperature before DNA extraction. The germline V gene supplies CDR1 SGHRS and CDR2 YFSETQ. From its cysteine to its phenylalanine, the CDR3 spans 15 amino acids. Only CDR3 DNA is held: 45 bases, read in frame from base 1. Between the V and J ends, shortened by 0 bases and 0 bases respectively, the junction contains 7 bases.

For this clone: Its antigen is still unknown. Base qualities are not provided; no much larger clone lies one nucleotide away. Other nucleotide sequences from this sample produce the same CDR3.

Sequencing used PBMCs or T cells enriched from blood (not recorded which). The source of this sequence is a young woman with acute COVID-19. The sequence joins TRBV5-1 to TRBJ1-5; no D gene is confidently identified. The DNA sequence reads TGCGCCAGCAGCTTGGCGGGTTCTAGCAATCAGCCCCAGCATTTT. The encoded protein is CASSLAGSSNQPQHF.